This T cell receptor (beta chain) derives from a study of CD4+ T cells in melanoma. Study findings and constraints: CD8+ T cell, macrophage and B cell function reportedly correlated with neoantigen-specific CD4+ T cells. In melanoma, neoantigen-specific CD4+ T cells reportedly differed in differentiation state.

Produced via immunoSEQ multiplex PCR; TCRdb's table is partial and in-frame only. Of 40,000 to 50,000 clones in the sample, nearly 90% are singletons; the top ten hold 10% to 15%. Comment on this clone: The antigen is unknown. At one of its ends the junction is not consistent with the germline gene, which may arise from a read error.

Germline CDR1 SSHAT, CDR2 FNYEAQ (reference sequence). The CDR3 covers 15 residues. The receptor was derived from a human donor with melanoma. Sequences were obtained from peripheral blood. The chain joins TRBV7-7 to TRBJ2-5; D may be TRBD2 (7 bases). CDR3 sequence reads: CASSRRTGGEETQYF. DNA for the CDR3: TGTGCTAGCAGCCGACGGACGGGGGGCGAGGAGACCCAGTACTTC.